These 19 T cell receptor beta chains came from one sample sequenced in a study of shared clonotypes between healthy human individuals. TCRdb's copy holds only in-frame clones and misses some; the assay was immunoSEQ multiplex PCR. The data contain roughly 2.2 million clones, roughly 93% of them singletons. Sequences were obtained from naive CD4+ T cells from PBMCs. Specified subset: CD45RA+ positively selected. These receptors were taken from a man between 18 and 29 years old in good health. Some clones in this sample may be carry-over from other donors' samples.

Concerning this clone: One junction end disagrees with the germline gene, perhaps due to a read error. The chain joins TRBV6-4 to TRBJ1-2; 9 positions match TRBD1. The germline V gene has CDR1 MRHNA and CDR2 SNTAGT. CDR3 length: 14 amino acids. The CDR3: CASSGIPGQGPQAF. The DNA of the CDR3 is TGTGCCAGCAGTGGGATCCCGGGACAGGGACCTCAAGCCTTC.

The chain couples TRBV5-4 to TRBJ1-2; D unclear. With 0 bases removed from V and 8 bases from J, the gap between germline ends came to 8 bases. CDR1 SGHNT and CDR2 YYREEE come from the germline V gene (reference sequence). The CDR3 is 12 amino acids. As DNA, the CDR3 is TGTGCCAGCAGCTTGGTCTCGGAGGGCTACACCTTC. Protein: CASSLVSEGYTF.

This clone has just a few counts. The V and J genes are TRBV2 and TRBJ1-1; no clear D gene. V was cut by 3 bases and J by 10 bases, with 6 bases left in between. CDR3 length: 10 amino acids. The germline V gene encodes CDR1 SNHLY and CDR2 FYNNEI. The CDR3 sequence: CASSETRAFF. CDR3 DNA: TGTGCCAGCAGTGAGACGAGAGCTTTCTTT.

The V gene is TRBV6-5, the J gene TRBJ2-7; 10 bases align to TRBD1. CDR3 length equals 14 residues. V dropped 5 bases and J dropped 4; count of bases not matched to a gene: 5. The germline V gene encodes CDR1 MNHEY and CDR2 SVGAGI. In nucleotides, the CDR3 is TGTGCCAGCAGTATGGACAGGGGGTCGTACGAGCAGTACTTC. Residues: CASSMDRGSYEQYF.

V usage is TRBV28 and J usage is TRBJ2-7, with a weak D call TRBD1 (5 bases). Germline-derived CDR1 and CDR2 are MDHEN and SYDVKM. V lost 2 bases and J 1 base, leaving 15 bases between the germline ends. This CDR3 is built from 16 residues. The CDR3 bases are TGTGCCAGCAGTTTAAAAAAACAGGAGAAGTCCTACGAGCAGTACTTC. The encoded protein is CASSLKKQEKSYEQYF.

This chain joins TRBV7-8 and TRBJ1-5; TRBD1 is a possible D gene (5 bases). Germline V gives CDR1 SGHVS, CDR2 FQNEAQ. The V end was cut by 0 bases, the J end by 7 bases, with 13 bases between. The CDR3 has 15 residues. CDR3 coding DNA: TGTGCCAGCAGCTTAGCGGCTGGGGGAAGGCAGCCCCAGCATTTT. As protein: CASSLAAGGRQPQHF.

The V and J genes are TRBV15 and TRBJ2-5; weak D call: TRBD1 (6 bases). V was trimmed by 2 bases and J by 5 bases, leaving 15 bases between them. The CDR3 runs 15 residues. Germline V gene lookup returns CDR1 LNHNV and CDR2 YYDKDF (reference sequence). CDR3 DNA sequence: TGTGCCACCAGCAGACCAGGGGTAGGAAAGGAGACCCAGTACTTC. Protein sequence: CATSRPGVGKETQYF.

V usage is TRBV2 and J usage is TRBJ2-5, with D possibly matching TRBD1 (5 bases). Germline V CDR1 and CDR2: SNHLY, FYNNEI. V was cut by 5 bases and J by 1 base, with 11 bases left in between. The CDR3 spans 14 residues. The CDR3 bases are TGTGCCAGCAGTCGCCCAGGGTCCCAAGAGACCCAGTACTTC. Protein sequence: CASSRPGSQETQYF.

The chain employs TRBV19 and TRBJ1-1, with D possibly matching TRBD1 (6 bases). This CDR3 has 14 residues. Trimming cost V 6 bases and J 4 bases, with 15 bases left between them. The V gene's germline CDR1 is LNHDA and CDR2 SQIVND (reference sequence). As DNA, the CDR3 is TGTGCCAGTAGCCGGGGACACCGGGGCACTGAAGCTTTCTTT. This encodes CASSRGHRGTEAFF.

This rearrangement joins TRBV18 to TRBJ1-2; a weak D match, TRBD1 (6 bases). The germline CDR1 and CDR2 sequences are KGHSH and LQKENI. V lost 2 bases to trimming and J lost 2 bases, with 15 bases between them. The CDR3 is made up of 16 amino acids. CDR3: CASSPKLAGVNYGYTF. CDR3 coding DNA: TGTGCCAGCTCACCAAAGTTGGCAGGGGTCAACTATGGCTACACCTTC.

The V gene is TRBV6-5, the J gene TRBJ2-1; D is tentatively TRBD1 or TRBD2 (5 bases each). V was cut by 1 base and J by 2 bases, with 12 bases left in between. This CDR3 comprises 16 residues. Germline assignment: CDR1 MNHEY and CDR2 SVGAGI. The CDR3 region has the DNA TGTGCCAGCAGTTACTTTGGGGGAAGCGCCTACAATGAGCAGTTCTTC. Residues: CASSYFGGSAYNEQFF.

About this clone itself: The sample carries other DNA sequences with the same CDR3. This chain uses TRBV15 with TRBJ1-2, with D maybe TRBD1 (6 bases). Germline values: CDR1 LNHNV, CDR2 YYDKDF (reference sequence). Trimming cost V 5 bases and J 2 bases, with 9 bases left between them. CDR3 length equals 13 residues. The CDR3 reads CATSSGQNYGYTF. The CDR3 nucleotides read TGTGCCACCAGCTCCGGACAGAACTATGGCTACACCTTC.

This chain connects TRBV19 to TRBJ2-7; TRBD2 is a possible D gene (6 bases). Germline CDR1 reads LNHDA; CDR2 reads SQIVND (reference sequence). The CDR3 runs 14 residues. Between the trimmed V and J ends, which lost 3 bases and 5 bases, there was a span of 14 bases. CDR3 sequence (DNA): TGTGCCAGTAGTATGATGGGGGGAAGACACGAGCAGTACTTC. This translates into CASSMMGGRHEQYF. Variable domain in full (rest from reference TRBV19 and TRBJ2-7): DGGITQSPKYLFRKEGQNVTLSCEQNLNHDAMYWYRQDPGQGLRLIYYSQIVNDFQKGDIAEGYSVSREKKESFPLTVTSAQKNPTAFYLCASSMMGGRHEQYFGPGTRLTVT.

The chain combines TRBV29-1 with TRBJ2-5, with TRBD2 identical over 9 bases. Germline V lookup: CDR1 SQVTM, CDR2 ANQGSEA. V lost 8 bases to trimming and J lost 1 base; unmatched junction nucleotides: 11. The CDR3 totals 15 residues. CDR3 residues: CSLEAAGGGQETQYF. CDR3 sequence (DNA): TGCAGCCTAGAAGCGGCGGGAGGGGGCCAAGAGACCCAGTACTTC.

This CDR3 reads CAWTDGRETQYF. The DNA for the CDR3 is TGTGCCTGGACCGACGGCCGGGAGACCCAGTACTTC. The chain is built from TRBV30 and TRBJ2-5; D gene ambiguous. Trimming cost V 4 bases and J 5 bases, with 11 bases left between them. The CDR3 loop spans 12 amino acids. Germline CDR1 GTSNPN, CDR2 SVGIG (reference sequence). The variable domain in full, with the rest retrieved from reference TRBV30 and TRBJ2-5, is SQTIHQWPATLVQPVGSPLSLECTVEGTSNPNLYWYRQAAGRGLQLLFYSVGIGQISSEVPQNLSASRPQDRQFILSSKKLLLSDSGFYLCAWTDGRETQYFGPGTRLLVL.

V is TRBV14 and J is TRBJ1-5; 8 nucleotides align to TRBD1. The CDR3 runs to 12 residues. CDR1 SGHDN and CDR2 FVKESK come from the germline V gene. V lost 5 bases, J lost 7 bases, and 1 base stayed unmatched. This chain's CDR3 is CASSDRGQPQHF. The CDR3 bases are TGTGCCAGCAGCGACAGGGGCCAGCCCCAGCATTTT.

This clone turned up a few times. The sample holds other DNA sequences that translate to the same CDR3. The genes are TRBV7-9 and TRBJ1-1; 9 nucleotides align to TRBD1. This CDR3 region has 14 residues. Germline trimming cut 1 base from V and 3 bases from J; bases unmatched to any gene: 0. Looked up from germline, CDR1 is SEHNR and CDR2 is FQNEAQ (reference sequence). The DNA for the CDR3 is TGTGCCAGCAGCTTAGGACAGGGGGACACTGAAGCTTTCTTT. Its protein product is CASSLGQGDTEAFF.

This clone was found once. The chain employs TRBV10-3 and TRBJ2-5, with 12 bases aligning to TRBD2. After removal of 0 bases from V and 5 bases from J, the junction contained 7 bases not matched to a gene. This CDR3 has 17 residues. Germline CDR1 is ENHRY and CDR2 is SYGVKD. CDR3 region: CAISESGLAGYGETQYF. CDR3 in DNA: TGTGCCATCAGTGAGTCAGGACTAGCGGGGTACGGGGAGACCCAGTACTTC.

The CDR3 sequence: CASSFWGPGNTIYF. CDR3 nucleotides: TGTGCCAGCAGCTTTTGGGGCCCTGGAAACACCATATATTTT. The rearrangement uses TRBV13 and TRBJ1-3, with D possibly being TRBD1 (5 bases). Trimming pared 3 bases from V and 2 bases from J, leaving 8 bases between. This CDR3 is built from 14 residues. The germline V gene has CDR1 PRHDT and CDR2 FYEKMQ (reference sequence).